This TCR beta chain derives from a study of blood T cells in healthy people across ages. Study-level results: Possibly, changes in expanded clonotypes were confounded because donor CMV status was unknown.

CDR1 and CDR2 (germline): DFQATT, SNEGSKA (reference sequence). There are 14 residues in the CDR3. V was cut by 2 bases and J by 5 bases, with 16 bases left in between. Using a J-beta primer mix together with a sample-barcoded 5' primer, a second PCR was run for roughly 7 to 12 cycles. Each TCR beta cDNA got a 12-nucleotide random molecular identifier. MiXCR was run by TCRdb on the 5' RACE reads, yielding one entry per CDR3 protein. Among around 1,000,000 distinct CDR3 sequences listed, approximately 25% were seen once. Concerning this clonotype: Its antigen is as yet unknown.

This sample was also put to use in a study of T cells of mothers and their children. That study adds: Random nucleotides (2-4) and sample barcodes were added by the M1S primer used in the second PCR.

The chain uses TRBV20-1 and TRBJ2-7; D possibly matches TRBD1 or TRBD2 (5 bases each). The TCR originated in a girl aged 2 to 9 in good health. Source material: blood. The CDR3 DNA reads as TGCAGTGCTAGATCCTCCGGGGAAGGGGACGAGCAGTACTTC. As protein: CSARSSGEGDEQYF.